This passage covers 19 T cell receptor beta chains from one sample sequenced in a study of T cells in Graves' hyperthyroidism and ophthalmopathy. Researchers amplified the TCR beta CDR3 regions from RNA transcripts. HTBI primers were employed in a first-round RT-PCR of the TCR CDR3. MiXCR, applied by TCRdb to the multiplex PCR reads, yields one record per CDR3 protein. The sample yields 600,000 or so distinct CDR3 sequences, 13% to 15% seen once. The specimen was blood. The receptors were sampled from a woman aged 18-35 years with Graves' ophthalmopathy.

This sequence joins TRBV15 and TRBJ1-4, with 9 positions matching TRBD1. The CDR3 is 15 residues long. Germline trimming cut 6 bases from V and 5 bases from J; bases unmatched to any gene: 7. Germline CDR1 LNHNV, CDR2 YYDKDF (reference sequence). DNA for the CDR3: TGTGCCACCAGATCTTACAGGGGGCCAAATGAAAAACTGTTTTTT. Translating gives CATRSYRGPNEKLFF.

This chain joins TRBV6-1 and TRBJ1-2, with D maybe TRBD1 (5 bases). Trimming stripped 2 bases from V and 5 bases from J, with 24 bases between. Looked up from germline, CDR1 is MNHNS and CDR2 is SASEGT. This CDR3 contains 18 residues. This CDR3 reads CASSEKVHTGRSLYGYTF. In nucleotides, the CDR3 is TGTGCCAGCAGTGAAAAGGTTCACACAGGCAGGAGCCTTTATGGCTACACCTTC.

V usage is TRBV5-4 and J usage is TRBJ2-7; D might be TRBD2 (6 bases). This CDR3 has 17 residues. V lost 4 bases and J lost 1, with 21 bases in between. The V gene's germline CDR1 is SGHNT and CDR2 YYREEE (reference sequence). Here the CDR3 DNA reads TGTGCCAGCAGCCAAACGGGGGTAGGGTACCGGTCCTACGAGCAGTACTTC. This codes for CASSQTGVGYRSYEQYF.

A word on this clonotype: This may be a read error: a much more frequent sequence differs by one nucleotide. The V and J genes are TRBV3-1 and TRBJ2-5; D is possibly TRBD1 (5 bases). The DNA end favors TRBJ2-1, so the J call may be wrong. In germline, CDR1 is LGHDT, CDR2 YNNKEL (reference sequence). This CDR3 is 16 amino acids long. CDR3 protein: CASSQDPQGRQETQFF. For the CDR3, the DNA is TGTGCCAGCAGCCAAGATCCCCAGGGAAGACAAGAGACCCAGTTCTTC.

There are many counts of this clonotype. The genes are TRBV18 and TRBJ1-1; D possibly corresponds to TRBD1 (5 bases). Germline assignment: CDR1 KGHSH and CDR2 LQKENI. V lost 6 bases and J 4 bases, leaving 15 bases between the germline ends. This CDR3 spans 14 amino acids. The CDR3 spells CASSRDSGSTEAFF. CDR3 DNA sequence: TGTGCCAGCTCGCGGGACTCGGGGTCCACTGAAGCTTTCTTT.

CDR3 in amino acids: CASSQVQGGETQYF. The DNA for the CDR3 is TGCGCCAGCAGCCAAGTACAGGGAGGAGAGACCCAGTACTTC. This chain connects TRBV4-3 to TRBJ2-5; the D call may be TRBD1 or TRBD2 (6 bases each). CDR3 length: 14 residues. CDR1 is LGHNA, CDR2 YSLEER, per germline. V gave up 1 base and J gave up 4 bases, with 10 bases separating them.

Ten or more counts support this clonotype. CDR3 DNA sequence: TGCAGTGCTAGTCCGGGCATTGGGCGGAACGGGGAGCTGTTTTTT. Translation gives CSASPGIGRNGELFF. The chain joins TRBV20-1 to TRBJ2-2; no definite D call. There are 15 residues in the CDR3. The V end lost 3 bases, the J end lost 7 bases, and 18 bases lay between the germline ends. Germline lookup yields CDR1 DFQATT and CDR2 SNEGSKA (reference sequence).

This clonotype appeared a single time. This chain links TRBV4-1 with TRBJ1-2; the match to TRBD1 covers 7 bases. This CDR3 is 16 amino acids long. Germline lookup yields CDR1 MGHRA and CDR2 YSYEKL. The V and J ends lost 0 bases and 2 bases, in that order; junction bases with no gene match: 6. The DNA of the CDR3 is TGCGCCAGCAGCCAAGAAGGGGGCCCAACCAACTATGGCTACACCTTC. It translates to CASSQEGGPTNYGYTF.

Ten or more counts support this clonotype. The rearrangement joins TRBV16 to TRBJ2-7; TRBD1 matches 8 bases. Germline CDR1 KGHSY, CDR2 FQNENV. This CDR3 has 16 amino acids. J lost 0 bases, V lost 3 bases, and 7 bases had no gene match. The CDR3 loop is CASSHQAGGSSYEQYF. DNA of the CDR3: TGTGCCAGCAGCCACCAGGCAGGGGGCTCCTCCTACGAGCAGTACTTC.

The DNA of the CDR3 is TGTGCCAGCAGCTTGGGGAATTATAATTCACCCCTCCACTTT. This encodes CASSLGNYNSPLHF. This sequence joins TRBV9 and TRBJ1-6; D is uncertain. Germline CDR1 is SGDLS and CDR2 is YYNGEE. The germline V and J ends were trimmed by 4 bases and 4 bases, with 9 bases remaining between them. CDR3 size: 14 residues. The entire variable domain, with the rest obtained from reference TRBV9 and TRBJ1-6, is as follows: DSGVTQTPKHLITATGQRVTLRCSPRSGDLSVYWYQQSLDQGLQFLIQYYNGEERAKGNILERFSAQQFPDLHSELNLSSLELGDSALYFCASSLGNYNSPLHFGNGTRLTVT.

This clonotype was observed many times. CDR3 amino acids: CASSSLGGSFKNEQFF. The CDR3 coding sequence is TGTGCCAGCAGTAGCCTTGGCGGGAGTTTTAAGAATGAGCAGTTCTTC. This chain links TRBV6-2 or TRBV6-3 with TRBJ2-1, with 7 bases identical to TRBD2. The CDR3 loop spans 16 amino acids. Germline CDR1 is MNHEY and CDR2 is SVGEGT. V shed 5 bases and J 7 bases; nucleotides not matched to a gene: 14.

This clonotype was recorded many times. The chain employs TRBV27 and TRBJ2-7; D ambiguous. The CDR3 contains 11 residues. Trimming pared 10 bases from V and 3 bases from J, leaving 10 bases between. Germline lookup yields CDR1 MNHEY and CDR2 SMNVEV (reference sequence). CDR3 in amino acids: CATGLVYEQYF. Written as DNA, the CDR3 is TGTGCCACCGGGTTGGTCTACGAGCAGTACTTC.

In DNA, the CDR3 is TGTGCCAGCAGCTTAGACGGGGTAGCGGGAGTATCCGGGGAGCTGTTTTTT. Amino acids: CASSLDGVAGVSGELFF. The chain joins TRBV7-3 to TRBJ2-2; 9 bases fit TRBD2. V shed 2 bases, J shed 6 bases, and the junction held 10 bases outside the gene matches. Germline CDR1 is SGHTA and CDR2 is FQGTGA. The CDR3 spans 17 residues. Combining the CDR3 with reference TRBV7-3 and TRBJ2-2 gives the whole variable domain GAGVSQTPSNKVTEKGKYVELRCDPISGHTALYWYRQSLGQGPEFLIYFQGTGAADDSGLPNDRFFAVRPEGSVSTLKIQRTERGDSAVYLCASSLDGVAGVSGELFFGEGSRLTVL.

This clonotype was picked up a small number of times. The CDR3 sequence: CSARGWHSLYNEQFF. As DNA, the CDR3 is TGCAGTGCTAGAGGCTGGCACTCTCTTTACAATGAGCAGTTCTTC. The V gene is TRBV20-1, the J gene TRBJ2-1, with D unresolved. Germline loops: CDR1 DFQATT, CDR2 SNEGSKA (reference sequence). The length of the CDR3 is 15 residues. V was shortened by 1 base and J by 4 bases, with 14 bases between the two germline ends.

V gene TRBV6-5 combines with J gene TRBJ2-7; the match to TRBD2 covers 16 bases. The CDR3 sequence is 17 residues long. Germline CDR1 is MNHEY and CDR2 is SVGAGI. After removal of 0 bases from V and 6 bases from J, the junction contained 5 bases not matched to a gene. In DNA form, the CDR3 reads TGTGCCAGCAGTTACTCCGGGACTAGCGGGAGGGCCCGCGAGCAGTACTTC. It codes for CASSYSGTSGRAREQYF.

In its sample, this clonotype was seen once. This may be a read error: a much more frequent sequence differs by one nucleotide. The chain recombines TRBV14 with TRBJ1-1, with no clear D. This CDR3 comprises 17 residues. Germline V gives CDR1 SGHDN, CDR2 FVKESK. CDR3 protein: CPSSQEEGIRLNTEAFF. The CDR3 DNA reads TGTCCCAGCAGCCAAGAGGAAGGGATCCGCTTGAACACTGAAGCTTTCTTT.

This clonotype was observed many times. The chain is built from TRBV7-3 and TRBJ2-5; 7 positions match TRBD1. After removal of 5 bases from V and 5 bases from J, the junction contained 8 bases not matched to a gene. CDR1 and CDR2 (germline): SGHTA, FQGTGA. The CDR3 covers 14 residues. In DNA form, the CDR3 reads TGTGCCAGCAGCATGCCCGGACAGGCGGAGACCCAGTACTTC. Residues: CASSMPGQAETQYF.

This clonotype was observed many times. The genes are TRBV6-1 and TRBJ2-7; D is undetermined. CDR3 length: 10 residues. Germline-derived CDR1 and CDR2 are MNHNS and SASEGT. Between the trimmed V and J ends, which lost 6 bases and 3 bases, there was a span of 3 bases. As DNA, the CDR3 is TGTGCCAGCAGAAACTACGAGCAGTACTTC. Its translation is CASRNYEQYF.

This clonotype was recorded a few times. The CDR3 loop is CASSQASGGRNTGELFF. CDR3 nucleotides: TGTGCCAGCAGCCAAGCCTCAGGGGGGCGGAACACCGGGGAGCTGTTTTTT. This sequence joins TRBV4-2 and TRBJ2-2, with D perhaps TRBD1 (7 bases). This CDR3 has 17 amino acids. Trimming took 1 base from V and 1 from J, leaving 13 bases between them. Germline CDR1 LGHNA, CDR2 YNFKEQ.